Detailed here is one T cell receptor (beta chain). No antigen is known for it. No base quality information exists; no much larger clone differs at one position. This specimen belongs to a study of blood T cell repertoires in COVID-19 (dated by TCRdb to the early 2020s). Regarding the research as a whole: Samples covering the acute and convalescent phases of COVID-19 were provided by collaborators in the United States, Italy and Spain. The material from the prospective study consisted of cDNA or gDNA derived from T cells, B-cell-depleted T cells, or PBMCs. Deeply sampled blood TCRbeta repertoires from subjects exposed to, actively infected with, or recovered from COVID-19 were included in the dataset. A freely available public database, intended as a resource for researchers studying the immune response to SARS-CoV-2, is where the repertoires were released. The samples were drawn from the first 160 participants of the ongoing ImmuneRACE study and from some 1,300 subjects provided by 6 global collaborators. The sample metadata nearly always contained a de-identified subject ID, COVID-19 status, age in years and sex. HLA class I and class II types, where available, came from metadata supplied by the sample provider rather than from assay-based typing. The paper as a whole reports these results and caveats: The amount of clinical and demographic metadata varied by source and participant and was provided uncurated.

The CDR3 has 14 amino acids, counting the end cysteine and phenylalanine. The retained sequence is limited to the CDR3, 42 bases, with the frame set at the first base. V drops 3 bases and J drops 0 bases, leaving 8 bases in between. Via the germline V gene, CDR1 is SGHTA and CDR2 FQGNSA. TCRbeta CDR3 regions were amplified from genomic DNA using the immunoSEQ Assay, a bias-controlled multiplex PCR. In the original analysis: Nucleated cell counts per sample were estimated from amplification of reference gene primers within the assay. To quantify the absolute abundance of each unique TCRbeta CDR3 rearrangement, sequence reads were collapsed and filtered. For each sample, productive Simpson clonality was calculated as the square root of Simpson's diversity index across productive rearrangements. Imported from immuneACCESS, the table was reduced by TCRdb to in-frame sequences with V and J called. These copies leave out some clones; in studies compared against another copy, an unresolved V gene accounts for under half, and the cause of the remainder is not known. The V and J calls and clone size come from that table; D and trimming were worked out from the DNA. For this sample the table gives over 150,000 clones, of which approximately 91% were detected only once. Together, the top ten hold 4.5% to 5% of the sample.

At one collaborating source in Seattle, patients were enrolled during active infection and were followed longitudinally through the course of disease. Each collaborating institution followed its own protocols to collect whole blood in K2EDTA tubes. For TCRbeta analysis, collaborators shipped samples in one of three forms: frozen whole blood, isolated PBMCs, or DNA extracted from either of those sample types. The chain is assembled from TRBV7-2 and TRBJ1-2; confidence is insufficient to name the D gene. Sequencing was done on a sample of peripheral blood. The clonotype comes from a man younger than 35 with COVID-19, enrolled during active disease. The CDR3 region: CASSFFLTNYGYTF. Here is the DNA: TGTGCCAGCAGCTTTTTCTTAACTAACTATGGCTACACCTTC.